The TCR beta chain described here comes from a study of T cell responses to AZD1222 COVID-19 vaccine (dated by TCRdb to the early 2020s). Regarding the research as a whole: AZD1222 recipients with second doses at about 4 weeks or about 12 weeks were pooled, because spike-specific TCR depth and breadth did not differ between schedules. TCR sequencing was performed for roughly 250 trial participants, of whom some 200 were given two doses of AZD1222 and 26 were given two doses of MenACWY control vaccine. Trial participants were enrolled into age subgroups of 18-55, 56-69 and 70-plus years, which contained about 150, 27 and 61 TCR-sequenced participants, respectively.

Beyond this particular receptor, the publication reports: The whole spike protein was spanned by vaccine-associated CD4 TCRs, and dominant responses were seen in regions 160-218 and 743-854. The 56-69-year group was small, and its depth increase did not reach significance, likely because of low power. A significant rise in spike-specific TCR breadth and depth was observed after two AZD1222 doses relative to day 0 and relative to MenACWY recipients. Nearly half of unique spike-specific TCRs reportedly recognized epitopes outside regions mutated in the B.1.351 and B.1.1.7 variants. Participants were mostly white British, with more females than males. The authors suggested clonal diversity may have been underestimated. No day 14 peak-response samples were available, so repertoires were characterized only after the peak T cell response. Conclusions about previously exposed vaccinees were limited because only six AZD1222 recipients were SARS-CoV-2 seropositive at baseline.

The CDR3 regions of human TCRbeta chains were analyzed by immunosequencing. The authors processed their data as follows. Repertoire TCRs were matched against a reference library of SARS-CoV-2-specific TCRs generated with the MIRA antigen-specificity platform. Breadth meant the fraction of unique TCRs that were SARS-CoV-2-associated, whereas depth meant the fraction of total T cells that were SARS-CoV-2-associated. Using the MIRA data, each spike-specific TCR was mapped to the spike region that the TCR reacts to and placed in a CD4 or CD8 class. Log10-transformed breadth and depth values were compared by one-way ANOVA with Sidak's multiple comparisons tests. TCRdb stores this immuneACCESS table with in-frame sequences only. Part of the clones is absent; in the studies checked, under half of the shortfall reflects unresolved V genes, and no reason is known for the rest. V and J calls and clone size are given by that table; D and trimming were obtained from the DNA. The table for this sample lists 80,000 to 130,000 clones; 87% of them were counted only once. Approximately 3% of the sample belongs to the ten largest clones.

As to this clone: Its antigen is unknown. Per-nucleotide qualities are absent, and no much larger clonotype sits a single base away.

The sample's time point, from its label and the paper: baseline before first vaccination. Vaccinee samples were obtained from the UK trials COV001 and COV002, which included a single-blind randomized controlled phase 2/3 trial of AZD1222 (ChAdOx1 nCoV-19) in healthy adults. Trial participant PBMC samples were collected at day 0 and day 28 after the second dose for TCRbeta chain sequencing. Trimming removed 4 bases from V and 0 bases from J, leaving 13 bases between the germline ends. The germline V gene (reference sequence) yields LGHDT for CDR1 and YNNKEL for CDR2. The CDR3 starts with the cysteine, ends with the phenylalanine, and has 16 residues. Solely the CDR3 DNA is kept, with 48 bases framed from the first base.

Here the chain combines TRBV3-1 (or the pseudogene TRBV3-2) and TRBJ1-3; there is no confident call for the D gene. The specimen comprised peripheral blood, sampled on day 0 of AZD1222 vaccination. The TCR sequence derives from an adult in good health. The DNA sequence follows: TGTGCCAGCAGCCGAGTCCAGCCAAGCTCTGGAAACACCATATATTTT. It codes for CASSRVQPSSGNTIYF.